This TCR beta chain was identified during a study of neurological immune-mediated disorders. Points from the study as a whole: Expanded clones shared no CDR3 amino acid sequences across subjects, suggesting private repertoires in all groups.

5'RACE employing 10-nucleotide random UMIs yielded the cDNA. A single record per CDR3 protein comes from TCRdb applying MiXCR to the 5' RACE reads. There are roughly 80,000 distinct CDR3 sequences in the sample; approximately 17% occur only once, and 15% lies in the top ten. This CDR3 is 17 amino acids long. CDR1 is LGHNA and CDR2 is YSLEER in the germline V gene. V gave up 0 bases and J gave up 2 bases; unmatched junction bases: 6. This clonotype was counted ten times or more. Its matching antigen is unknown. As healthy controls, volunteers from a blood bank in Maryland, USA, were used. The clonotype comes from a woman in her 40s in good health. The chain couples TRBV4-3 to TRBJ2-2; 7 bases align to TRBD2. The sequenced material came from PBMCs. The CDR3 loop reads CASSQDRGGGNTGELFF. The CDR3 nucleotides read TGCGCCAGCAGCCAAGATAGGGGCGGGGGTAACACCGGGGAGCTGTTTTTT.